What follows describes a single T cell receptor beta chain. Data came from immunoSEQ multiplex PCR; TCRdb stores just in-frame clones and leaves some out. The sample lists approximately 170,000 clones; 65% to 85% were seen once. These data come from a study of blood T cell repertoires in COVID-19. The TCR sequence derives from a man aged 55 to 70 with active or convalescent COVID-19. Sequencing used peripheral blood.

The CDR3 sequence is CASSLGESTDTQYF. CDR3 bases: TGCGCCAGCAGCTTGGGGGAGAGCACAGATACGCAGTATTTT. The gene calls are TRBV5-1 and TRBJ2-3; tentative D call: TRBD2 (5 bases). The CDR3 covers 14 residues. The germline V and J ends were trimmed by 0 bases and 0 bases, with 5 bases remaining between them. Per germline, CDR1 SGHRS and CDR2 YFSETQ.